This passage covers 25 T cell receptor beta chains from one sample sequenced in a study of shared clonotypes between healthy human individuals. Using immunoSEQ multiplex PCR, the repertoire was profiled, and TCRdb retains in-frame clones only, with some absent. Of about 2.3 million clones in the sample, approximately 90% are singletons; the top ten hold about 0.41%. Sequencing was done on a sample of naive CD4+ T cells from PBMCs. Subset reported: CD45RA+ positively selected. The receptors stem from a man between 18 and 35 years old in good health. Some clones in this sample may be carry-over from other donors' samples.

The rearrangement links TRBV7-2 to TRBJ2-5; 8 positions match TRBD2. CDR3 length equals 14 residues. The V and J ends lost 6 bases and 9 bases, in that order; junction bases with no gene match: 12. CDR1 and CDR2 (germline): SGHTA, FQGNSA. The chain's CDR3 is CASSSSGLVMAQYF. CDR3 sequence (DNA): TGTGCCAGCAGTTCCTCGGGACTAGTGATGGCCCAGTACTTC.

V and J are TRBV27 and TRBJ1-1, with TRBD1 matching over 7 bases. The CDR3 runs to 13 residues. Germline CDR1 reads MNHEY; CDR2 reads SMNVEV (reference sequence). V trimming: 6 bases; J trimming: 3 bases; junction bases outside the gene matches: 4. The CDR3 nucleotides are TGTGCCAGCAGCTACGGGACAGACACTGAAGCTTTCTTT. Its protein product is CASSYGTDTEAFF.

V usage is TRBV18 and J usage is TRBJ2-7; D might be TRBD1 or TRBD2, each matching 5 bases. The CDR3 runs 14 residues. Germline V gene data show CDR1 as KGHSH and CDR2 as LQKENI. The ends were cut back, 6 bases at V and 9 bases at J, with 21 bases in the middle. For the CDR3, the DNA is TGTGCCAGCTCCCGTGGGGGAGCCCTATCGTCGCAGTACTTC. Translation gives CASSRGGALSSQYF.

V gene TRBV23-1 combines with J gene TRBJ1-5; the D is unclear. TRBV23-1 is given ORF status, its function remaining uncertain. The V and J ends lost 1 base and 5 bases respectively, with 9 bases between them. The CDR3 sequence is 14 residues long. CDR3 DNA sequence: TGCGCCAGCAGTCAATTCTTAGCTGATCAGCCCCAGCATTTT. Translating it yields CASSQFLADQPQHF.

Here the CDR3 reads CATSRDQGRIYEQYF. The CDR3 DNA follows: TGTGCCACCAGCAGAGATCAGGGTAGGATCTACGAGCAGTACTTC. J is TRBJ2-7 and V is TRBV15; a weak D match, TRBD1 (5 bases). This CDR3 has 15 residues. Germline loops: CDR1 LNHNV, CDR2 YYDKDF (reference sequence). V was clipped by 0 bases and J by 3 bases, with 12 bases between them.

V is TRBV15 and J is TRBJ2-1; 7 bases are shared with TRBD2. This CDR3 is 15 amino acids long. Germline loops: CDR1 LNHNV, CDR2 YYDKDF (reference sequence). Trimming at V came to 6 bases and at J to 5 bases, leaving 10 bases not matched to a gene. CDR3 sequence reads: CATRSASGWNNEQFF. The DNA of the CDR3 is TGTGCCACCAGGTCGGCTAGCGGATGGAACAATGAGCAGTTCTTC.

The J gene is TRBJ2-3, the V gene TRBV9; D remains ambiguous. CDR1 is SGDLS and CDR2 is YYNGEE in the germline V gene. The CDR3 runs 13 residues. Trimming left V 7 bases short and J 2 bases short, with 11 bases between. Here the CDR3 DNA reads TGTGCCAGCGCCCCTTCCTTCACAGATACGCAGTATTTT. This gives the protein CASAPSFTDTQYF.

The V call is TRBV11-2, the J call TRBJ2-3; TRBD2 agrees at 9 bases. Germline V CDR1 and CDR2: SGHAT, FQNNGV. CDR3 length: 16 amino acids. J was trimmed by 2 bases and V by 4 bases; bases with no gene match: 7. The CDR3: CASSSLAGAPTDTQYF. CDR3 nucleotide sequence: TGTGCCAGCAGCTCTTTAGCGGGAGCCCCCACAGATACGCAGTATTTT. The full variable domain, in which reference TRBV11-2 and TRBJ2-3 provide the parts outside the CDR3, is EAGVAQSPRYKIIEKRQSVAFWCNPISGHATLYWYQQILGQGPKLLIQFQNNGVVDDSQLPKDRFSAERLKGVDSTLKIQPAKLEDSAVYLCASSSLAGAPTDTQYFGPGTRLTVL.

The rearrangement links TRBV6-5 to TRBJ1-1; 8 bases agree with TRBD1. CDR3 size: 15 residues. V gave up 7 bases and J gave up 3 bases; unmatched junction bases: 10. In germline, CDR1 is MNHEY, CDR2 SVGAGI. The CDR3 coding sequence is TGTGCCAGCATCTCAGGGGGCGCGGGGTACACTGAAGCTTTCTTT. This gives the protein CASISGGAGYTEAFF.

This clone was found a few times. The chain recombines TRBV6-4 with TRBJ1-5, with D unresolved. Per the germline V gene, CDR1 is MRHNA and CDR2 is SNTAGT. Trimming stripped 5 bases from V and 0 bases from J, with 5 bases between. The CDR3 is made up of 13 amino acids. CDR3 coding DNA: TGTGCCAGCAGTACGGATAGCAATCAGCCCCAGCATTTT. Residues: CASSTDSNQPQHF.

The chain joins TRBV28 to TRBJ2-1, with a weak D call TRBD2 (6 bases). V lost 1 base, J lost 4 bases, and 14 bases lay in between. The CDR3 contains 16 residues. The V gene's germline CDR1 is MDHEN and CDR2 SYDVKM. The chain's CDR3 is CASSLLRGRTYNEQFF. The CDR3 nucleotides are TGTGCCAGCAGTTTATTGCGGGGTCGCACATACAATGAGCAGTTCTTC. Variable domain in full (rest from reference TRBV28 and TRBJ2-1): DVKVTQSSRYLVKRTGEKVFLECVQDMDHENMFWYRQDPGLGLRLIYFSYDVKMKEKGDIPEGYSVSREKKERFSLILESASTNQTSMYLCASSLLRGRTYNEQFFGPGTRLTVL.

A few counts support this clone. In nucleotides, the CDR3 is TGTGCCAGCTCACCACCTACAGGGCACGGCGGCTACACCTTC. This encodes CASSPPTGHGGYTF. V gene TRBV18 combines with J gene TRBJ1-2; possibly TRBD1 for D (6 bases). The length of the CDR3 is 14 residues. V lost 0 bases, J lost 8 bases, and 13 bases lay in between. Germline loops: CDR1 KGHSH, CDR2 LQKENI.

V gene TRBV7-3 combines with J gene TRBJ2-1, with D possibly TRBD1 on 6 matching bases. Germline V gene sequence: CDR1 SGHTA, CDR2 FQGTGA. V was cut by 3 bases and J by 2 bases, with 11 bases left in between. The CDR3 covers 15 residues. CDR3 nucleotides: TGTGCCAGCAGCTTCGCAGGGGCCCCCTACAATGAGCAGTTCTTC. Its translation: CASSFAGAPYNEQFF.

The chain uses TRBV19 and TRBJ1-5; possible D gene TRBD1, 5 bases. The CDR3 loop spans 21 amino acids. Germline V CDR1 and CDR2: LNHDA, SQIVND (reference sequence). V was clipped by 7 bases and J by 0 bases, with 31 bases between them. The CDR3, as DNA: TGTGCCAGTACCGCGAGGGGAGGGAGCCGGCTAGTAAACTATAGCAATCAGCCCCAGCATTTT. Its translation is CASTARGGSRLVNYSNQPQHF. Full variable domain (remainder filled in from reference TRBV19 and TRBJ1-5): DGGITQSPKYLFRKEGQNVTLSCEQNLNHDAMYWYRQDPGQGLRLIYYSQIVNDFQKGDIAEGYSVSREKKESFPLTVTSAQKNPTAFYLCASTARGGSRLVNYSNQPQHFGDGTRLSIL.

A word on this clone: At one boundary the junction diverges from the germline segment, which might be a read error. The CDR3 bases are TGTGCCAGCAGCGAAGTTGCAGGGGATACCGGGGAGCTGTTTTTT. It translates to CASSEVAGDTGELFF. The chain joins TRBV2 to TRBJ2-2; a possible D gene is TRBD1 (6 bases). Per germline, CDR1 SNHLY and CDR2 FYNNEI. The CDR3 extends over 15 amino acids.

The CDR3 loop reads CASRRTRTGLQPQHF. In nucleotides, the CDR3 is TGTGCCAGCAGAAGAACTAGGACAGGGCTTCAGCCCCAGCATTTT. V usage is TRBV6-5 and J usage is TRBJ1-5, with 8 positions matching TRBD1. This CDR3 is built from 15 residues. CDR1 and CDR2 (germline): MNHEY, SVGAGI. J lost 6 bases, V lost 6 bases, and 10 bases had no gene match.

This clone occurred once. The CDR3 sequence: CAIRDSQGVNTEAFF. The DNA of the CDR3 is TGTGCCATCAGGGACAGCCAAGGAGTGAACACTGAAGCTTTCTTT. The V and J genes are TRBV10-3 and TRBJ1-1, with D tentatively TRBD1 (6 bases). The length of the CDR3 is 15 residues. V was clipped by 6 bases and J by 0 bases, with 14 bases between them. Germline CDR1 is ENHRY and CDR2 is SYGVKD.

This clone was seen a few times. The chain uses TRBV7-3 and TRBJ2-2, with D perhaps matching TRBD1 or TRBD2 (5 bases each). The germline CDR1 and CDR2 sequences are SGHTA and FQGTGA. The CDR3 contains 12 residues. V lost 6 bases, J lost 7 bases, and 9 bases lay in between. CDR3 nucleotides: TGTGCCAGCAGTGAGGGGTACGGGGAGCTGTTTTTT. This translates into CASSEGYGELFF. The variable domain in full, with the rest retrieved from reference TRBV7-3 and TRBJ2-2, is GAGVSQTPSNKVTEKGKYVELRCDPISGHTALYWYRQSLGQGPEFLIYFQGTGAADDSGLPNDRFFAVRPEGSVSTLKIQRTERGDSAVYLCASSEGYGELFFGEGSRLTVL.

The chain employs TRBV4-2 and TRBJ1-2; D uncertain. Between the trimmed V and J ends, which lost 0 bases and 4 bases, there was a span of 9 bases. Germline CDR1 reads LGHNA; CDR2 reads YNFKEQ. The CDR3 covers 14 residues. This chain's CDR3 is CASSQDPAVYGYTF. The CDR3 nucleotides are TGTGCCAGCAGCCAAGATCCGGCAGTCTATGGCTACACCTTC.

V usage is TRBV18 and J usage is TRBJ1-3; D call uncertain. CDR3 length: 17 amino acids. Germline CDR1 KGHSH, CDR2 LQKENI. V shed 3 bases and J shed 0 bases, with 15 bases lying between them. CDR3 DNA sequence: TGTGCCAGCTCACCCATAGGAACCGTAAGCTCTGGAAACACCATATATTTT. The encoded protein is CASSPIGTVSSGNTIYF.

Comments on this clone: At the DNA level, this CDR3 is encoded by other sequences in the same sample as well. The V call is TRBV9, the J call TRBJ2-1; D possibly corresponds to TRBD2 (5 bases). Per the germline V gene, CDR1 is SGDLS and CDR2 is YYNGEE. The germline V and J ends were trimmed by 0 bases and 5 bases, with 9 bases remaining between them. The CDR3 spans 14 residues. The CDR3 here is CASSVGGANNEQFF. The CDR3 coding sequence is TGTGCCAGCAGCGTAGGGGGAGCCAACAATGAGCAGTTCTTC.

The CDR3, as DNA: TGCGCCAGCTTTCCCCCCGGGAACACTGAAGCTTTCTTT. Translation gives CASFPPGNTEAFF. The chain has TRBV5-1 and TRBJ1-1; D gene ambiguous. V lost 7 bases to trimming and J lost 1 base, with 11 bases between them. CDR3 length: 13 residues. The V gene's germline CDR1 is SGHRS and CDR2 YFSETQ. Looking up the rest from reference TRBV5-1 and TRBJ1-1 gives the full variable domain: KAGVTQTPRYLIKTRGQQVTLSCSPISGHRSVSWYQQTPGQGLQFLFEYFSETQRNKGNFPGRFSGRQFSNSRSEMNVSTLELGDSALYLCASFPPGNTEAFFGQGTRLTVV.

V and J are TRBV5-1 and TRBJ2-7; no definite D call. The CDR3 covers 15 residues. The V end was cut by 0 bases, the J end by 1 base, with 11 bases between. Germline V CDR1 and CDR2: SGHRS, YFSETQ. CDR3 amino acids: CASSLETTTSYEQYF. In DNA, the CDR3 is TGCGCCAGCAGCTTGGAAACTACCACGTCCTACGAGCAGTACTTC.

V gene TRBV18 combines with J gene TRBJ1-5, with D perhaps TRBD1 (6 bases). Per germline, CDR1 KGHSH and CDR2 LQKENI. This CDR3 region has 17 residues. V was trimmed by 3 bases and J by 5 bases, leaving 20 bases between them. The CDR3 loop reads CASSPQAGGRVDQPQHF. DNA of the CDR3: TGTGCCAGCTCACCCCAGGCGGGGGGCAGAGTCGATCAGCCCCAGCATTTT.

J is TRBJ2-1 and V is TRBV28; 10 positions agree with TRBD2. The CDR3 spans 17 residues. Looked up from germline, CDR1 is MDHEN and CDR2 is SYDVKM. Trimming removed 8 bases from V and 10 bases from J; junction bases left unmatched: 20. The CDR3 coding sequence is TGTGCCAGCCACCCAGCGGGAGGGCCCACCTCGGTCGGGGAGCAGTTCTTC. Encoded protein: CASHPAGGPTSVGEQFF. Variable domain in full (rest from reference TRBV28 and TRBJ2-1): DVKVTQSSRYLVKRTGEKVFLECVQDMDHENMFWYRQDPGLGLRLIYFSYDVKMKEKGDIPEGYSVSREKKERFSLILESASTNQTSMYLCASHPAGGPTSVGEQFFGPGTRLTVL.